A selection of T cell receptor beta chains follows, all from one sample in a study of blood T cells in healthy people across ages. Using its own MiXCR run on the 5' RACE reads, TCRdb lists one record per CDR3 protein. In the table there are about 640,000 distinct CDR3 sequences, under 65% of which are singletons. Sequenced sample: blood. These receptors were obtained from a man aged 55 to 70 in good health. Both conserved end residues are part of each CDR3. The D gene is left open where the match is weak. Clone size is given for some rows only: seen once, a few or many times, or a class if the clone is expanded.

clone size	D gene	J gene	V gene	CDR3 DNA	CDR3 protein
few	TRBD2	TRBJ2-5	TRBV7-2	TGTGCCAGCAGCCGGGGGGACCAAGAGACCCAGTACTTC	CASSRGDQETQYF
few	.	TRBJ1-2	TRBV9	TGTGCCAGCAGCACCGACAGGAACTATGGCTACACCTTC	CASSTDRNYGYTF
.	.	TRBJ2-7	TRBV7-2	TGTGCCAGCAGCTTAGTAACCGGGACATCCTACGAGCAGTACTTC	CASSLVTGTSYEQYF
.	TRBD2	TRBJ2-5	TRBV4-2	TGTGCCAGCAGCCAAGAAACCGCCAGCGGGGAGCAGTACTTC	CASSQETASGEQYF
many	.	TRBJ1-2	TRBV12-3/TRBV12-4	TGTGCCAGCAGTTTTGGGGCCGGCTACACCTTC	CASSFGAGYTF
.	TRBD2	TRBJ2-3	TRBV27	TGTGCCAGCAGTCCCCGGACTAGCGGTCTCACAGATACGCAGTATTTT	CASSPRTSGLTDTQYF
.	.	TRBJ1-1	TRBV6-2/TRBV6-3	TGTGCCAGCAGTTACTCGCAGCTTACCATGAACACTGAAGCTTTCTTT	CASSYSQLTMNTEAFF
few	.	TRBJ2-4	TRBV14	TGTGCCCGGAAACAGGGTAAAGAGCAGTACTTC	CARKQGKEQYF
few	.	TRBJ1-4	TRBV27	TGTGCCACCTCCCGAACAGGCCCAACTAATGAAAAACTGTTTTTT	CATSRTGPTNEKLFF
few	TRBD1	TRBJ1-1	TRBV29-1	TGCAGCGCCGCCCGACAGGGGACTGAAGCTTTCTTT	CSAARQGTEAFF
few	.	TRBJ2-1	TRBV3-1	TGTGCCAGCAGCCAAGTGGGGACTGGAGTAAATGAGCAGTTCTTC	CASSQVGTGVNEQFF
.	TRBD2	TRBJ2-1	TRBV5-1	TGCGCCAGCAGCCCGACCGCTAGCGGTAATGAGCAGTTCTTC	CASSPTASGNEQFF
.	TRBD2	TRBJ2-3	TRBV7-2	TGTGCCAGCAGCTTGAGCGGGGGGCCGATCACAGATACGCAGTATTTT	CASSLSGGPITDTQYF
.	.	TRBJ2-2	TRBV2	TGTGCCAGCAGCCTCTGGCAGCGGGACACCGGGGAGCTGTTTTTT	CASSLWQRDTGELFF
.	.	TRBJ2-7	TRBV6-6	TGTGCCAGCAGTTACGAGGACCGTAGGGAGCAGTACTTC	CASSYEDRREQYF
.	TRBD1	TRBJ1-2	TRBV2	TGTGCCAGCAGTGAAGCTCAGGGGGCCGGATATGGCTACACCTTC	CASSEAQGAGYGYTF
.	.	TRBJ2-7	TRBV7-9	TGTGCCACCACGGGCAGCGACTCCTACGAGCAGTACTTC	CATTGSDSYEQYF
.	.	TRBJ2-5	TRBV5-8	TGTACCAGCAGCTCTGACAGGCAAGAGACCCAGTACTTC	CTSSSDRQETQYF
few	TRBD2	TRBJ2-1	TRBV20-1	TGCAGTGCTAGACACCCCTCGGGTGGCGGGGGGGCCCTTTACAATGAGCAGTTCTTC	CSARHPSGGGGALYNEQFF
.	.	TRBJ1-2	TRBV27	TGTGCCAGCAGTCCGCAGGCAGCGTATGGCTACACCTTC	CASSPQAAYGYTF
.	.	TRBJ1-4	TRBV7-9	TGTGCCAGCAGCTTGAACTATAGGGAAAAACTGTTTTTT	CASSLNYREKLFF
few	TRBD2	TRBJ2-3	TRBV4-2	TGTGCCAGCAGCCCTAGGACTAGCGGGGCGTCAGATACGCAGTATTTT	CASSPRTSGASDTQYF
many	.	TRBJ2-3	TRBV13	TGTGCCAGCAGCCCCGGTCAGGGAGTGTGGACAGATACGCAGTATTTT	CASSPGQGVWTDTQYF
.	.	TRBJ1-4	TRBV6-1	TGTGCCAGCAGTGAAGTAGGGGGAACTAATGAAAAACTGTTTTTT	CASSEVGGTNEKLFF
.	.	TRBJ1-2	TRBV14	TGTGCCAGCAGCCAAGATTTCGGGCCACCAAACTATGGCTACACCTTC	CASSQDFGPPNYGYTF
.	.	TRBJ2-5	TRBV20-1	TGCAGTGCTGGACCTTCGAGGAAAGGCCAAGAGACCCAGTACTTC	CSAGPSRKGQETQYF
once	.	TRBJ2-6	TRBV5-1	TGCGCCAGCACCCAAATCATCAGGTCCTCTGGGGCCAACGTCCTGACTTTC	CASTQIIRSSGANVLTF
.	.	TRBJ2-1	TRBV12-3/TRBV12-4	TGTGCCAGCAGTTTGGGGACAAAGCAGTTCTTC	CASSLGTKQFF
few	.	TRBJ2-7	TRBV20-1	TGCAGTGCTAGTGGGAGCGTCGGAACCTACGAGCAGTACTTC	CSASGSVGTYEQYF
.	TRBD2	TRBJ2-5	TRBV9	TGTGCCAGCTCCCCCCGGGTAGCGGGGACCCAAGAGACCCAGTACTTC	CASSPRVAGTQETQYF
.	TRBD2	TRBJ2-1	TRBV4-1	TGCGCCAGCGGCCAAGCGGGGGGTGTGATGGATGAGCAGTTCTTC	CASGQAGGVMDEQFF
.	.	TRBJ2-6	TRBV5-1	TGCGCCAGCAGCTTGGCCTTGGACACCAACGTCCTGACTTTC	CASSLALDTNVLTF
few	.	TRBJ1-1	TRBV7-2	TGTGCCAGCAGCCCTGGACAGCGCACTGAAGCTTTCTTT	CASSPGQRTEAFF
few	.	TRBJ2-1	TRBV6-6	TGTGCCAGCAGCCCGAGGGTCGGGAATGAGCAGTTCTTC	CASSPRVGNEQFF
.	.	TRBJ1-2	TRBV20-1	TGCAGTGCTAGAGCTCAGCGGGGGACTGTAAACTATGGCTACACCTTC	CSARAQRGTVNYGYTF
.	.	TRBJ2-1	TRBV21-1	TGTGCCAGCAGCAGGTGGGGGAACGTTGACCTCTCCTACAATGAGCAGTTCTTC	CASSRWGNVDLSYNEQFF
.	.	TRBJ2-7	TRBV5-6	TGTGCCAGCAGCTCACTAACCGGCAGCCCCTACGAGCAGTACTTC	CASSSLTGSPYEQYF
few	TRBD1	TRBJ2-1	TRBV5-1	TGCGCCAGCAGCTTGGCCAGGGGACAGGGGGCAAGTGAGCAGTTCTTC	CASSLARGQGASEQFF
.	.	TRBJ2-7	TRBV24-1	TGTGCCACCACGGCAGGGGATAAGTGGGAGCAGTACTTC	CATTAGDKWEQYF
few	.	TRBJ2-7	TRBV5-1	TGCGCCAGCACGCCGGGGGGACAAGACTACGAGCAGTACTTC	CASTPGGQDYEQYF
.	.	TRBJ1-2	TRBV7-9	TGTGCCAGCAGCCCTCCGGGGTCGATGCACTATGGCTACACCTTC	CASSPPGSMHYGYTF
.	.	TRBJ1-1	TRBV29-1	TGCAGCGTGGGGGACAACCCAACTGAAGCTTTCTTT	CSVGDNPTEAFF
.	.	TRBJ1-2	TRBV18	TGTGCCAGCTCACCACCCGGACTCTCGAGGGACTATGGCTACACCTTC	CASSPPGLSRDYGYTF
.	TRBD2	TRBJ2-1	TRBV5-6	TGTGCCAGCAGCGCCGGACTAGCGGGGGGCCACTACAATGAGCAGTTCTTC	CASSAGLAGGHYNEQFF
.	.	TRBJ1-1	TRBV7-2	TGTGCCAGCAGCGCGTTCGAGAGCACTGAAGCTTTCTTT	CASSAFESTEAFF
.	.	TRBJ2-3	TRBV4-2	TGTGCCAGCAGCCAAGAGGTCCGGACTATCTCTACGCAGTATTTT	CASSQEVRTISTQYF
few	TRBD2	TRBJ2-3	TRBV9	TGTGCCAGCAGCGTCTCCAGGGGTTTTAGCGGGGGGACCTCAGATACGCAGTATTTT	CASSVSRGFSGGTSDTQYF
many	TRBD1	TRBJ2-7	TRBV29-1	TGCAGCTCTCGGACAGGGAACGAGCAGTACTTC	CSSRTGNEQYF
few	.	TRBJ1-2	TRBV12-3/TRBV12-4	TGTGCCAGCATGATGGGGGATTTAGCGGATGGCTACACCTTC	CASMMGDLADGYTF
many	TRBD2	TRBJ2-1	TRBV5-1	TGTGCCAGCAGCTTGGGCGGGGGGGCCTCTTACAATGAGCAGTTCTTC	CASSLGGGASYNEQFF
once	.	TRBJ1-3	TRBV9	TGTGCCAGCAGCGTAGCGGCAGATGGAAACACCATATATTTT	CASSVAADGNTIYF
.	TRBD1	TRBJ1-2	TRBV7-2	TGTGCCAGCAGCTCGGGACAGGGCCAATATGGCTACACCTTC	CASSSGQGQYGYTF
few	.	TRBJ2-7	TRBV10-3	TGTGCCATCAGGGACAGCCCCGACGTGGGGGAGCAGTACTTC	CAIRDSPDVGEQYF
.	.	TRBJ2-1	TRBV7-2	TGTGCCAGCAGCTTATACCCCCGGGTCCGAGGGGACAATGAGCAGTTCTTC	CASSLYPRVRGDNEQFF